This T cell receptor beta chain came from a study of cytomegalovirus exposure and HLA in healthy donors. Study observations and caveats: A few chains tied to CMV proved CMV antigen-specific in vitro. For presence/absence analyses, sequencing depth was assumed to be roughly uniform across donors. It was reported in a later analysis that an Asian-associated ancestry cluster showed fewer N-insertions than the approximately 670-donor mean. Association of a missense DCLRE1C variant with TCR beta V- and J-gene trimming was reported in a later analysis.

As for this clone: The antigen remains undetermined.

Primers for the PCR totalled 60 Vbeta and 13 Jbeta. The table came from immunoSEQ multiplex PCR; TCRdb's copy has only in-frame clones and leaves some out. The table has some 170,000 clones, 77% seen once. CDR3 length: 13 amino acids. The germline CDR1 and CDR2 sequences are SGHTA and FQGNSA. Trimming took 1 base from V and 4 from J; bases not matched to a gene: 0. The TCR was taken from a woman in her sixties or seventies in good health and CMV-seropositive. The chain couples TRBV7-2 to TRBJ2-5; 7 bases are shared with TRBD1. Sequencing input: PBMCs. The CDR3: CASSLGQGETQYF. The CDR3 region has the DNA TGTGCCAGCAGCTTAGGACAGGGAGAGACCCAGTACTTC.